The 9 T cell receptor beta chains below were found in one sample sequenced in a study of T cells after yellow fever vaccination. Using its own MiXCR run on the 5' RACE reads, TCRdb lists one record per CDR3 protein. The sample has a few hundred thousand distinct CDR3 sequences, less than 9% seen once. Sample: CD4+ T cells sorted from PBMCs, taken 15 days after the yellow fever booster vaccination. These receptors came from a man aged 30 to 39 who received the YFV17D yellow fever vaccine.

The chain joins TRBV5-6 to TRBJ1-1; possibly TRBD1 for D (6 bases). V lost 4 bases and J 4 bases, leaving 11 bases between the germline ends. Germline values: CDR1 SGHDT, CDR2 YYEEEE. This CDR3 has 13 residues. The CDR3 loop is CASSPGTSTEAFF. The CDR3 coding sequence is TGTGCCAGCAGCCCCGGGACAAGCACTGAAGCTTTCTTT.

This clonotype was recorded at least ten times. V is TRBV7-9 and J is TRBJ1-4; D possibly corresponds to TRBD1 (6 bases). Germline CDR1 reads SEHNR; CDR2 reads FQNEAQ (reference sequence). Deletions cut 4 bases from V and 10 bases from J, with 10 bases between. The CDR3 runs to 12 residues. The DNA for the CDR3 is TGTGCCAGCAGCTACGGACAGCTAAAACTGTTTTTT. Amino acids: CASSYGQLKLFF.

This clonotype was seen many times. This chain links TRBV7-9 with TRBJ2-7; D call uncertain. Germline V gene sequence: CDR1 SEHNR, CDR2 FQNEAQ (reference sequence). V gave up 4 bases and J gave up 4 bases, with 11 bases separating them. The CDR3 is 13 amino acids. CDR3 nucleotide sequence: TGTGCCAGCAGCTACGACCCTCTTTACGAGCAGTACTTC. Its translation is CASSYDPLYEQYF.

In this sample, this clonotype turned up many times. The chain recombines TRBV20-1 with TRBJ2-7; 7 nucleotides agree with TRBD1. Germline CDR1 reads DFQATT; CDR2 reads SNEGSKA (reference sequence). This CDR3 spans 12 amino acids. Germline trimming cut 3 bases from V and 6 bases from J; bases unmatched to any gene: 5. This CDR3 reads CSARDRSFEQYF. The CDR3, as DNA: TGCAGTGCTAGGGACAGGAGTTTCGAGCAGTACTTC.

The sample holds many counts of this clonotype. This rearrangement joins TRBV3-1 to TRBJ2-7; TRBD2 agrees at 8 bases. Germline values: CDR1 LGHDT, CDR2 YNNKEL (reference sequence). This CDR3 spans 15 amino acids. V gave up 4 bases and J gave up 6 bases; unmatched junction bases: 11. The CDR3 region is CASSLTPSGSSEQYF. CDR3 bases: TGTGCCAGCAGCCTAACCCCGAGCGGGAGTAGCGAGCAGTACTTC.

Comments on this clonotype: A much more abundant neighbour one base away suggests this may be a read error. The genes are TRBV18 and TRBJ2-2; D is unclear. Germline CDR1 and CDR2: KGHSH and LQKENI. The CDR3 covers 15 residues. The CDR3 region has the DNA TGTGCCAGCTCGCCATCACGCTCGAACCCCGGGGAGCTGTTTTTT. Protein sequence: CASSPSRSNPGELFF.

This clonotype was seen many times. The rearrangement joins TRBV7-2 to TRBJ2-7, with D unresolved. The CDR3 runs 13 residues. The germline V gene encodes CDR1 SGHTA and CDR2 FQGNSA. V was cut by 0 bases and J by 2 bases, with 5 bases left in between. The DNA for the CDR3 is TGTGCCAGCAGCTTAGCGGGTCCCTACGAGCAGTACTTC. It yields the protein CASSLAGPYEQYF.

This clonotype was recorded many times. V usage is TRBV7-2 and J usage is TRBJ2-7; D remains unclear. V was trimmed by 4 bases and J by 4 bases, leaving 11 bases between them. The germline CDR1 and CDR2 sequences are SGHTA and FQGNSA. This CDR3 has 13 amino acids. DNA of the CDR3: TGTGCCAGCAGCTCTTCCCACGGTTACGAGCAGTACTTC. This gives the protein CASSSSHGYEQYF.

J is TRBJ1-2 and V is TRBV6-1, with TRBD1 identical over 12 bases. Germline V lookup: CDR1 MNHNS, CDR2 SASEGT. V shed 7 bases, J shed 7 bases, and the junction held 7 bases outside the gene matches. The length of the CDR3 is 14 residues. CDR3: CASTPGQGATGYTF. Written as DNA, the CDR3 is TGTGCCAGCACCCCGGGACAGGGGGCGACTGGCTACACCTTC.